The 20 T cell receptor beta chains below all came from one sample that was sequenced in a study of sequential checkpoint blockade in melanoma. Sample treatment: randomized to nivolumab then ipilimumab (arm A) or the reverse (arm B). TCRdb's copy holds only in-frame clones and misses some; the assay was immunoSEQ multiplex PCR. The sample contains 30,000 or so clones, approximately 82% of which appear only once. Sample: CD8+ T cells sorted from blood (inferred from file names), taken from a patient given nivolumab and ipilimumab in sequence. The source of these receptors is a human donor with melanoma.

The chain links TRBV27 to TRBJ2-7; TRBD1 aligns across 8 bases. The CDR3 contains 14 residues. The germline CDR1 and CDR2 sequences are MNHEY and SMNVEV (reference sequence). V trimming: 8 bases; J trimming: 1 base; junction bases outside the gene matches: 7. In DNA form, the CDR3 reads TGTGCCAGCGGGCTTCGGACAGGGTCCTACGAGCAGTACTTC. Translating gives CASGLRTGSYEQYF.

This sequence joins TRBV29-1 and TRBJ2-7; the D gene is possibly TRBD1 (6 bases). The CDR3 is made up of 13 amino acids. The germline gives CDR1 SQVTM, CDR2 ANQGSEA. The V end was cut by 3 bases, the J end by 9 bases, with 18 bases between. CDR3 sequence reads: CSVEDDRSSTQYF. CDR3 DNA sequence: TGCAGCGTTGAGGACGACAGGAGCTCGACGCAGTACTTC.

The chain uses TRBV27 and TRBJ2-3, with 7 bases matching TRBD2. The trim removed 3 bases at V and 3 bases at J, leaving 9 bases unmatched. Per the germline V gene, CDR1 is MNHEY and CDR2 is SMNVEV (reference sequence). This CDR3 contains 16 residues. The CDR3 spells CASSLVGGPSTDTQYF. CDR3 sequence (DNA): TGTGCCAGCAGTTTGGTGGGAGGGCCAAGTACAGATACGCAGTATTTT.

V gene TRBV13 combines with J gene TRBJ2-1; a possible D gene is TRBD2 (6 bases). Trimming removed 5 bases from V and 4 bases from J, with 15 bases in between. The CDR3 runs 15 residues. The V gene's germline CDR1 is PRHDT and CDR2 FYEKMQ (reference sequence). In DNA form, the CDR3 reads TGTGCCAGCAGCCTTGGGGGGATAGCGTACAATGAGCAGTTCTTC. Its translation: CASSLGGIAYNEQFF.

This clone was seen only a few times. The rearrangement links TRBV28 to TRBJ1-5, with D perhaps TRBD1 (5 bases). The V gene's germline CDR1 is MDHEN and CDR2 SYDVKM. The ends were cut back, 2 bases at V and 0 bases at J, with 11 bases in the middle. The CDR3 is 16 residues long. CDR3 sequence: CASSLRGSYSNQPQHF. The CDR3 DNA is TGTGCCAGCAGTTTAAGGGGATCTTATAGCAATCAGCCCCAGCATTTT.

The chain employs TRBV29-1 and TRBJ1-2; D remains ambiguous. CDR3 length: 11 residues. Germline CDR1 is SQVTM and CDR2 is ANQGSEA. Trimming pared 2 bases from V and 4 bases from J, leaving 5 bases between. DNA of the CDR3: TGCAGCGTTGAATCGTTCTATGGCTACACCTTC. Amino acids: CSVESFYGYTF.

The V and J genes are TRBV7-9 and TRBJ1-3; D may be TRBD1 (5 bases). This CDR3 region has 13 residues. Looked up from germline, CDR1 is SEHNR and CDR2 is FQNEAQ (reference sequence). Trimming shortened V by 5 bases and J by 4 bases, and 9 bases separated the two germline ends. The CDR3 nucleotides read TGTGCCAGCAGCCCGGGACTCGGAAACACCATATATTTT. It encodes CASSPGLGNTIYF. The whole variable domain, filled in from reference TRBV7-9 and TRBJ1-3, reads DTGVSQNPRHKITKRGQNVTFRCDPISEHNRLYWYRQTLGQGPEFLTYFQNEAQLEKSRLLSDRFSAERPKGSFSTLEIQRTEQGDSAMYLCASSPGLGNTIYFGEGSWLTVV.

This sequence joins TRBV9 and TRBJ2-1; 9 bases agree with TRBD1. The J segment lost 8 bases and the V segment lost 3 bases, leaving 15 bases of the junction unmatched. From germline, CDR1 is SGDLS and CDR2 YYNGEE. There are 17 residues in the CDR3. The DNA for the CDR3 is TGTGCCAGCAGCGACAATCCGGGACAGGGTTTAATCGATGAGCAGTTCTTC. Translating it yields CASSDNPGQGLIDEQFF.

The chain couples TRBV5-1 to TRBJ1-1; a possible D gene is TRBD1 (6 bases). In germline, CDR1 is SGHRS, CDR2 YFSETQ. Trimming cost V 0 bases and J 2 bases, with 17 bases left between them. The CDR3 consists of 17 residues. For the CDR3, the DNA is TGCGCCAGCAGCTTGGGGCCTTATACGGGACAAAACACTGAAGCTTTCTTT. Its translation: CASSLGPYTGQNTEAFF.

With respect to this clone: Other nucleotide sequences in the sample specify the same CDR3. Here the CDR3 DNA reads TGTGCCAGCAGTTTCTTGGGACAGGGGTCCTACGAGCAGTACTTC. It codes for CASSFLGQGSYEQYF. V gene TRBV27 combines with J gene TRBJ2-7; TRBD1 matches at 10 bases. The junction had 3 bases not matched to a gene; V was cut back by 3 bases and J by 1 base. The CDR3 runs to 15 residues. Germline lookup yields CDR1 MNHEY and CDR2 SMNVEV (reference sequence).

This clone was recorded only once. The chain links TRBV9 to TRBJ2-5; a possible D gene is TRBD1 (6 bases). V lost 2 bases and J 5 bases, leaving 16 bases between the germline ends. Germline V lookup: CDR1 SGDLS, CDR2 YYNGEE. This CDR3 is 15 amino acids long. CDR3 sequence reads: CASSVGTTQPETQYF. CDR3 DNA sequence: TGTGCCAGCAGCGTTGGGACAACCCAACCGGAGACCCAGTACTTC.

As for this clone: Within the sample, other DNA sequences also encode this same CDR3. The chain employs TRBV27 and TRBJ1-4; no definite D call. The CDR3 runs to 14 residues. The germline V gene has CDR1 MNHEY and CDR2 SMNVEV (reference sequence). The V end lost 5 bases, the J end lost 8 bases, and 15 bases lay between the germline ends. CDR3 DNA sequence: TGTGCCAGCAGTGCAGAACCTGGCGGCGAAAAACTGTTTTTT. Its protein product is CASSAEPGGEKLFF.

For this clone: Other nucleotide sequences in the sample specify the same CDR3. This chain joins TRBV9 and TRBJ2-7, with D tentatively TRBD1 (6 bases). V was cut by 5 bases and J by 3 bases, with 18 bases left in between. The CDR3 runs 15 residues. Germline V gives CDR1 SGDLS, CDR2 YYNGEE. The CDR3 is CASRKKDRPDYEQYF. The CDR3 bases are TGTGCCAGCAGAAAGAAGGACAGACCAGACTACGAGCAGTACTTC.

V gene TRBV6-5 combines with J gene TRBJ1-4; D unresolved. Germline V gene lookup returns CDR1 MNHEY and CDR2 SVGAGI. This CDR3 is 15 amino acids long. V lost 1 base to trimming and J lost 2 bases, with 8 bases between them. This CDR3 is CASSYYGGTNEKLFF. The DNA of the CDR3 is TGTGCCAGCAGTTACTACGGAGGCACTAATGAAAAACTGTTTTTT.

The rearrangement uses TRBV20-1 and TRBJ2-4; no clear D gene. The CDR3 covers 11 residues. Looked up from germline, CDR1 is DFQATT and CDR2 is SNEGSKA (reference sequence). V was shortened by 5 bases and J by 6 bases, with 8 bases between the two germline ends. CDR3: CSAPGGNIQYF. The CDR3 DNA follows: TGCAGTGCTCCCGGTGGAAACATTCAGTACTTC.

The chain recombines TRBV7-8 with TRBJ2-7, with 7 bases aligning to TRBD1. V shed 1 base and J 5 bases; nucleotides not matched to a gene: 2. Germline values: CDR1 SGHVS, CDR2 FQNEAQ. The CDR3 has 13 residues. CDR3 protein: CASSLVGGNEQYF. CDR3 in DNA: TGTGCCAGCAGCTTAGTAGGGGGCAACGAGCAGTACTTC.

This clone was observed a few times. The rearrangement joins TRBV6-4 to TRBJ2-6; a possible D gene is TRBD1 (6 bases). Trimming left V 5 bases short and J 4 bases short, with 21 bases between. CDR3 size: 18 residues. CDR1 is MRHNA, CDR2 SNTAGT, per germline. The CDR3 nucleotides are TGTGCCAGCAGTCCCCGGGCAGGGGCCGCTAAGGGGGCCAACGTCCTGACTTTC. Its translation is CASSPRAGAAKGANVLTF.

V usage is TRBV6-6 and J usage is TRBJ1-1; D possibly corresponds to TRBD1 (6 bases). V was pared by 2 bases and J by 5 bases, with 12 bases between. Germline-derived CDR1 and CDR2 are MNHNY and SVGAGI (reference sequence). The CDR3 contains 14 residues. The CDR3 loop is CASSYGAGETEAFF. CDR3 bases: TGTGCCAGCAGTTACGGTGCAGGGGAAACTGAAGCTTTCTTT.

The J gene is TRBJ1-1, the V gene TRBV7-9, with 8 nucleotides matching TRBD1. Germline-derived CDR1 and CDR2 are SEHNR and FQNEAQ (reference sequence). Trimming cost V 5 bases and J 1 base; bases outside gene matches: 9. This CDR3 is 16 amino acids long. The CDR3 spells CASSPGTGYRNTEAFF. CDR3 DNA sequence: TGTGCCAGCAGCCCGGGGACAGGATATCGGAACACTGAAGCTTTCTTT. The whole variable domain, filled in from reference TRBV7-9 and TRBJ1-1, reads DTGVSQNPRHKITKRGQNVTFRCDPISEHNRLYWYRQTLGQGPEFLTYFQNEAQLEKSRLLSDRFSAERPKGSFSTLEIQRTEQGDSAMYLCASSPGTGYRNTEAFFGQGTRLTVV.

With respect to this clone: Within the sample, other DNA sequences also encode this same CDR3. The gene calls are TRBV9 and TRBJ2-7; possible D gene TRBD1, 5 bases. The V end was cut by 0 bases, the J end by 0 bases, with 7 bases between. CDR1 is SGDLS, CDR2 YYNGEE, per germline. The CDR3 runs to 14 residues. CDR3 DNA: TGTGCCAGCAGCGTAGGCGACAGCTCCTACGAGCAGTACTTC. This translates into CASSVGDSSYEQYF.